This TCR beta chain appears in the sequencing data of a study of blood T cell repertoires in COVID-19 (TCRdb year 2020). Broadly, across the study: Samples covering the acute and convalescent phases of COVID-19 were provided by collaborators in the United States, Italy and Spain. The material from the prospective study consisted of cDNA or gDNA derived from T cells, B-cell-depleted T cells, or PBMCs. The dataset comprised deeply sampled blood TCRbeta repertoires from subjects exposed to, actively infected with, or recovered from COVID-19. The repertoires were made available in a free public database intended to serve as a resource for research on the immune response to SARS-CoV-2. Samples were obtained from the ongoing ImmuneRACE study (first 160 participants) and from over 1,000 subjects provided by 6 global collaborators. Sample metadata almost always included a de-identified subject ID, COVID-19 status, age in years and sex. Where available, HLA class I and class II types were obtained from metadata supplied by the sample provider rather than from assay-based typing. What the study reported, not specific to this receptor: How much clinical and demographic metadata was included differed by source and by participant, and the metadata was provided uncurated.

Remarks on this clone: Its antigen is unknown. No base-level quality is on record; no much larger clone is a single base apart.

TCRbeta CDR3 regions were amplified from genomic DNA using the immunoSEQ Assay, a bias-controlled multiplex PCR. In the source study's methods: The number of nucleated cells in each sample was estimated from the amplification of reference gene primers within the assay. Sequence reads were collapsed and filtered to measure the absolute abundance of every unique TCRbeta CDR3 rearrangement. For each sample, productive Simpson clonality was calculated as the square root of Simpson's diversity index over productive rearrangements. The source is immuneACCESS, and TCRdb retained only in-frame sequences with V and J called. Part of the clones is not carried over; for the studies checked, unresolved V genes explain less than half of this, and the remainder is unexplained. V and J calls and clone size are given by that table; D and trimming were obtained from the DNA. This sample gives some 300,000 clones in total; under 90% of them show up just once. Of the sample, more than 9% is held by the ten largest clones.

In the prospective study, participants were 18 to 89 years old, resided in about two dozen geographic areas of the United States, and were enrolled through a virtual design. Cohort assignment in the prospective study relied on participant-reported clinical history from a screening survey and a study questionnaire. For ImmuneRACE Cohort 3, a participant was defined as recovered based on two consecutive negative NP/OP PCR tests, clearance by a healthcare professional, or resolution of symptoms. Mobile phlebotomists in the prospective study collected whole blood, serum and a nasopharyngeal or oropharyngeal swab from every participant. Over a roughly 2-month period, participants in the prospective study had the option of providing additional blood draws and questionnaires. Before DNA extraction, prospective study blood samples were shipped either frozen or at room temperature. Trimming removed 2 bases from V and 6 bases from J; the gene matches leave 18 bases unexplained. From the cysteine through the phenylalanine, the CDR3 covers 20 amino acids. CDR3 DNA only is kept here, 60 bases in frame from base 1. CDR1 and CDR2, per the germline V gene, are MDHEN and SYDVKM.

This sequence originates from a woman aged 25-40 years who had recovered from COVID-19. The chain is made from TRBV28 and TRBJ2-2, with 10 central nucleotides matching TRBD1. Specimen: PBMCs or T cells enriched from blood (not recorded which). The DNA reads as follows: TGTGCCAGCAGTTTACCCACCGGGACAGGGGTTGGGGCTAGCGCCGGGGAGCTGTTTTTT. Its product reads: CASSLPTGTGVGASAGELFF.